A selection of T cell receptor beta chains follows, all from one sample in a study of control samples from healthy donors and cancer patients. The data were produced by immunoSEQ multiplex PCR, yet TCRdb's version contains in-frame clones alone and is incomplete. The sample lists about 130,000 clones, more than 80% occurring once. Sequenced material: blood. Receptor source: a man aged 18 to 30 in good health. The CDR3 runs from the conserved cysteine through the conserved F or W. The order of the fields is D gene, clone size, J gene, V gene, CDR3 DNA, CDR3 protein. D genes are given only for firm matches. The listing skips clone size in some rows; elsewhere it reads once, few, many or a size class.

D gene: -
clone size: -
J gene: TRBJ2-7
V gene: TRBV7-8
CDR3 DNA: TGTGCCAGCAGCTTGAACAGGGCCTACGAGCAGTACTTC
CDR3 protein: CASSLNRAYEQYF

D gene: -
clone size: -
J gene: TRBJ2-3
V gene: TRBV10-2
CDR3 DNA: TGCGCCAGCAGTGTTGTGATGGATACGCAGTATTTT
CDR3 protein: CASSVVMDTQYF

D gene: -
clone size: once
J gene: TRBJ2-5
V gene: TRBV11-2
CDR3 DNA: TGTGCCAGCAGCTCCCGGGGCCCGCAAGAGACCCAGTACTTC
CDR3 protein: CASSSRGPQETQYF

D gene: TRBD1
clone size: -
J gene: TRBJ2-3
V gene: TRBV12-3/TRBV12-4
CDR3 DNA: TGTGCCAGCACCTCGGACAGGGGGAATACGCAGTATTTT
CDR3 protein: CASTSDRGNTQYF

D gene: TRBD1
clone size: -
J gene: TRBJ2-3
V gene: TRBV13
CDR3 DNA: TGTGCCGGCAGCCCGAGGACAGGGGGCATGACAGATACGCAGTATTTT
CDR3 protein: CAGSPRTGGMTDTQYF

D gene: -
clone size: -
J gene: TRBJ2-7
V gene: TRBV10-2
CDR3 DNA: TGCGCCAGCAGCGTAATCCCGGACGCGAGCTCCTACGAGCAGTACTTC
CDR3 protein: CASSVIPDASSYEQYF

D gene: -
clone size: -
J gene: TRBJ2-7
V gene: TRBV6-2/TRBV6-3
CDR3 DNA: TGTGCCAGCAGTTACTCGCGGGGTTCCTACGAGCAGTACTTC
CDR3 protein: CASSYSRGSYEQYF

D gene: TRBD2
clone size: once
J gene: TRBJ2-1
V gene: TRBV6-2/TRBV6-3
CDR3 DNA: TGTGCCAGCAGTGCGGGACTAGCGGGTTACAATGAGCAGTTCTTC
CDR3 protein: CASSAGLAGYNEQFF

D gene: -
clone size: -
J gene: TRBJ2-1
V gene: TRBV4-2
CDR3 DNA: TGTGCCAGCAGCCAAGATTTGATAGGGGGGGGTTATGAGCAGTTCTTC
CDR3 protein: CASSQDLIGGGYEQFF

D gene: TRBD1
clone size: once
J gene: TRBJ2-7
V gene: TRBV5-1
CDR3 DNA: TGCGCCAGCAGCTCGACAGGGGTAAGAGAGGAGCAGTACTTC
CDR3 protein: CASSSTGVREEQYF

D gene: TRBD1
clone size: -
J gene: TRBJ1-2
V gene: TRBV28
CDR3 DNA: TGTGCCAGCAGCCGGGACAGGAACTATGGCTACACCTTC
CDR3 protein: CASSRDRNYGYTF

D gene: TRBD1
clone size: -
J gene: TRBJ1-6
V gene: TRBV10-1
CDR3 DNA: TGCGCCAGCAGTGAGACCCAACTGACAGGGAATTCACCCCTCCACTTT
CDR3 protein: CASSETQLTGNSPLHF

D gene: TRBD1
clone size: -
J gene: TRBJ2-7
V gene: TRBV24-1
CDR3 DNA: TGTGCCACCGGACAGGGGTACGAGCAGTACTTC
CDR3 protein: CATGQGYEQYF

D gene: TRBD2
clone size: -
J gene: TRBJ2-3
V gene: TRBV3-1/TRBV3-2
CDR3 DNA: TGTGCCAGCAGCCAAGATTATACGGGGGGTGTCAAAGATACGCAGTATTTT
CDR3 protein: CASSQDYTGGVKDTQYF

D gene: -
clone size: -
J gene: TRBJ2-7
V gene: TRBV5-4
CDR3 DNA: TGTGCCAGCAGTTCTGGAGGGGGGGGGACCTACGAGCAGTACTTC
CDR3 protein: CASSSGGGGTYEQYF

D gene: -
clone size: -
J gene: TRBJ1-1
V gene: TRBV28
CDR3 DNA: TGTGCCAGCACCCCGGGGGGTTCGAACACTGAAGCTTTCTTT
CDR3 protein: CASTPGGSNTEAFF